This entry lists 12 T cell receptor beta chains sequenced from one sample in a study of cytotoxic CD8 clonotypes in ibrutinib-treated CLL. The table came from immunoSEQ multiplex PCR; TCRdb's copy has only in-frame clones and leaves some out. This sample carries under 150,000 clones, 80% of them seen once, and the ten largest clones take 7.6%. Sequences were derived from PBMCs, sampled after 36 months of ibrutinib treatment. These receptors were obtained from a human donor with chronic lymphocytic leukemia.

The J gene is TRBJ1-5, the V gene TRBV7-8; D unresolved. The V and J ends lost 0 bases and 6 bases respectively, with 12 bases between them. CDR3 size: 15 residues. Germline lookup yields CDR1 SGHVS and CDR2 FQNEAQ. The CDR3 coding sequence is TGTGCCAGCAGCTTAGCCATCCCGAGAGGTCAGCCCCAGCATTTT. Protein product: CASSLAIPRGQPQHF.

The J gene is TRBJ2-1, the V gene TRBV6-5; unclear D gene. The CDR3 contains 15 residues. The V end was cut by 0 bases, the J end by 4 bases, with 10 bases between. Germline CDR1 reads MNHEY; CDR2 reads SVGAGI. Written as DNA, the CDR3 is TGTGCCAGCAGTTACTCGACTGTTCGATACAATGAGCAGTTCTTC. Protein: CASSYSTVRYNEQFF.

The rearrangement uses TRBV5-1 and TRBJ1-6; the D is unclear. V was clipped by 1 base and J by 6 bases, with 11 bases between them. The CDR3 spans 15 residues. The germline CDR1 and CDR2 sequences are SGHRS and YFSETQ. In DNA, the CDR3 is TGCGCCAGCAGCTTGTTGCAGGACTCTAATTCACCCCTCCACTTT. Translation: CASSLLQDSNSPLHF.

This rearrangement joins TRBV11-2 to TRBJ1-1; D perhaps matches TRBD1 (5 bases). The CDR3 is 15 amino acids. Deletions cut 5 bases from V and 0 bases from J, with 13 bases between. CDR1 and CDR2 from the germline V gene are SGHAT and FQNNGV. CDR3 amino acids: CASSRTGHMNTEAFF. CDR3 nucleotides: TGTGCCAGCAGCCGAACGGGGCACATGAACACTGAAGCTTTCTTT.

The chain recombines TRBV6-5 with TRBJ2-3; 9 bases align to TRBD2. The CDR3 is 15 amino acids. The V gene's germline CDR1 is MNHEY and CDR2 SVGAGI. V was pared by 5 bases and J by 6 bases, with 9 bases of the junction left unmatched. The CDR3 sequence: CASSRLAGMGDTQYF. CDR3 DNA: TGTGCCAGCAGTCGGCTAGCGGGAATGGGGGATACGCAGTATTTT.

The genes are TRBV9 and TRBJ2-6, with TRBD1 as a possible D gene (5 bases). Germline lookup yields CDR1 SGDLS and CDR2 YYNGEE. V was trimmed by 10 bases and J by 1 base, leaving 18 bases between them. This CDR3 contains 16 residues. CDR3 in DNA: TGTGCCTCCACTTCTCCAGGGCTGTCTGGGGCCAACGTCCTGACTTTC. Amino acids: CASTSPGLSGANVLTF. Full variable domain (rest looked up from reference TRBV9 and TRBJ2-6): DSGVTQTPKHLITATGQRVTLRCSPRSGDLSVYWYQQSLDQGLQFLIQYYNGEERAKGNILERFSAQQFPDLHSELNLSSLELGDSALYFCASTSPGLSGANVLTFGAGSRLTVL.

The V call is TRBV10-3, the J call TRBJ1-4, with D unresolved. Germline CDR1 ENHRY, CDR2 SYGVKD. V was pared by 4 bases and J by 0 bases, with 15 bases between. This CDR3 is built from 17 residues. The CDR3 coding sequence is TGTGCCATCAGTGTGGAAGGGTCCGATTCAACTAATGAAAAACTGTTTTTT. The encoded protein is CAISVEGSDSTNEKLFF.

J is TRBJ1-1 and V is TRBV10-3; weak D call: TRBD1 (6 bases). Germline CDR1 and CDR2: ENHRY and SYGVKD. The V and J ends lost 6 bases and 8 bases respectively, with 10 bases between them. This CDR3 is 11 amino acids long. CDR3 in DNA: TGTGCCATCAGGACCGGGACAGAAGCTTTCTTT. Translated, it gives CAIRTGTEAFF.

The chain carries TRBV7-3 and TRBJ1-1; weak D call: TRBD1 (6 bases). Trimming took 5 bases from V and 1 from J, leaving 17 bases between them. From germline, CDR1 is SGHTA and CDR2 FQGTGA. The CDR3 length is 16 residues. Here the CDR3 reads CASSPYRTVENTEAFF. The CDR3 DNA sequence: TGTGCCAGCAGCCCTTACCGGACAGTTGAGAACACTGAAGCTTTCTTT.

The chain joins TRBV7-8 to TRBJ1-5, with TRBD1 matching 8 bases. Losses at the gene ends were 1 base for V and 1 base for J; bases not matched to a gene: 3. The CDR3 runs 16 residues. The germline gives CDR1 SGHVS, CDR2 FQNEAQ. Written as DNA, the CDR3 is TGTGCCAGCAGCTTAGACAGGGGGATAAGCAATCAGCCCCAGCATTTT. Residues: CASSLDRGISNQPQHF.

This clone was picked up a small number of times. The CDR3 protein is CAWSPILNTEAFF. The CDR3 nucleotides are TGTGCCTGGAGTCCTATCCTGAACACTGAAGCTTTCTTT. The genes are TRBV30 and TRBJ1-1; D is ambiguous. CDR1 GTSNPN and CDR2 SVGIG come from the germline V gene (reference sequence). V was cut by 2 bases and J by 0 bases, with 7 bases left in between. The CDR3 sequence is 13 residues long.

In this sample, this clone turned up once. This chain uses TRBV20-1 with TRBJ1-1; D call uncertain. V was shortened by 1 base and J by 1 base, with 1 base between the two germline ends. The CDR3 sequence is 11 residues long. The germline CDR1 and CDR2 sequences are DFQATT and SNEGSKA (reference sequence). CDR3 region: CSARGNTEAFF. The CDR3 nucleotides are TGCAGTGCTAGAGGGAACACTGAAGCTTTCTTT.